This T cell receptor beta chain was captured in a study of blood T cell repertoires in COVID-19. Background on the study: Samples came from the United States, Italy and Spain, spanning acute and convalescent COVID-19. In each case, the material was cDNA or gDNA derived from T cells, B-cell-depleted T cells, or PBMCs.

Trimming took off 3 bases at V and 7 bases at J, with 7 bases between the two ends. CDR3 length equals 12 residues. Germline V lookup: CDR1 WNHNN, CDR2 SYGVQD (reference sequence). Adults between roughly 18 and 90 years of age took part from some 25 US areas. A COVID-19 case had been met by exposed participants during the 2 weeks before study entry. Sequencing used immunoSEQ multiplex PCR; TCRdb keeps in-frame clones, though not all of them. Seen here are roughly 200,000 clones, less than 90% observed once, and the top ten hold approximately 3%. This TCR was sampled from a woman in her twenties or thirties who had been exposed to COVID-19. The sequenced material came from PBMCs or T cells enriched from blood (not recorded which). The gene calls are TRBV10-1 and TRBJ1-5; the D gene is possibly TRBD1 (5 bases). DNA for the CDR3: TGCGCCAGCAGTGACGGGGGGCAGCCCCAGCATTTT. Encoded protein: CASSDGGQPQHF.